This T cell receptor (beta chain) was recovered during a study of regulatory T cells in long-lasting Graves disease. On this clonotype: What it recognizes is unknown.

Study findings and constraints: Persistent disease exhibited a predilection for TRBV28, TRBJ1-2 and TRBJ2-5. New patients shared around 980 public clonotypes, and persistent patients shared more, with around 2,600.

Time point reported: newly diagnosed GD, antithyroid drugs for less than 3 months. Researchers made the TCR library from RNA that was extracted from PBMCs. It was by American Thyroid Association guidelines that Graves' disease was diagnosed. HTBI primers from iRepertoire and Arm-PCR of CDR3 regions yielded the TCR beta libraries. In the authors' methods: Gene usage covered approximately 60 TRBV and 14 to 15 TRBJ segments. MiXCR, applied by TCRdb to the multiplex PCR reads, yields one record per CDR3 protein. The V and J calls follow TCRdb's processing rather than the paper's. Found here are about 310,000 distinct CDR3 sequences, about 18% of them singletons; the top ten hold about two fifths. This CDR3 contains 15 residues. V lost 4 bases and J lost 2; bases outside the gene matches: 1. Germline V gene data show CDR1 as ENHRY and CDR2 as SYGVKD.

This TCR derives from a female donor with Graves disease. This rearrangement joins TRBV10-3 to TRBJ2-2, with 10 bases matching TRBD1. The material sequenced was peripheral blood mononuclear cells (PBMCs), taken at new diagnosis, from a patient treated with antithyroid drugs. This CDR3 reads CAISGTGGNTGELFF. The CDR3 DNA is TGTGCCATCAGTGGGACAGGGGGAAACACCGGGGAGCTGTTTTTT.